One sample yielded the 16 T cell receptor beta chains listed below, sequenced in a study of graft-versus-host responses after intestinal transplantation. Antigens of these TCRs are unknown. Assay used: immunoSEQ multiplex PCR; TCRdb lists only in-frame clones, some missing. There are approximately 90,000 clones in the sample; about 88% occur only once, and approximately 0.28% lies in the top ten. Source: unstimulated CD4+ T cells sorted from spleen or lymph node cells, taken before transplant. These receptors were collected from a human donor who was the organ donor for an intestinal transplant.

This clone was observed a single time. V usage is TRBV11-2 and J usage is TRBJ2-1, with TRBD2 matching 14 bases. The CDR3 runs to 16 residues. Germline V gene data show CDR1 as SGHAT and CDR2 as FQNNGV. V shed 3 bases and J 3 bases; nucleotides not matched to a gene: 1. The CDR3 DNA reads as TGTGCCAGCAGCTTGGGGACTAGCGGGAGCTACAATGAGCAGTTCTTC. Residues: CASSLGTSGSYNEQFF.

This clone has just one count. The rearrangement uses TRBV7-3 and TRBJ2-5; 15 bases agree with TRBD2. Germline loops: CDR1 SGHTA, CDR2 FQGTGA. This CDR3 has 16 residues. V gave up 6 bases and J gave up 1 base; unmatched junction bases: 3. CDR3 loop: CASRGTSGGFQETQYF. The DNA for the CDR3 is TGTGCCAGCAGGGGGACTAGCGGGGGGTTCCAAGAGACCCAGTACTTC.

V usage is TRBV28 and J usage is TRBJ1-4; no clear D gene. This CDR3 comprises 15 residues. Looked up from germline, CDR1 is MDHEN and CDR2 is SYDVKM. V was trimmed by 5 bases and J by 10 bases, leaving 20 bases between them. The CDR3 loop is CASSRPEGVRGKLFF. CDR3 coding DNA: TGTGCCAGCAGTCGACCAGAGGGAGTTCGTGGAAAACTGTTTTTT.

This clone was recorded only once. The rearrangement uses TRBV6-5 and TRBJ2-1; 9 nucleotides align to TRBD2. Germline loops: CDR1 MNHEY, CDR2 SVGAGI. J was trimmed by 15 bases and V by 0 bases; bases with no gene match: 15. This CDR3 has 16 residues. This chain's CDR3 is CASSYSRLAENPLGFF. CDR3 coding DNA: TGTGCCAGCAGTTACTCGAGACTAGCGGAAAACCCACTGGGGTTCTTC.

V usage is TRBV11-2 and J usage is TRBJ1-2, with D perhaps TRBD1 (5 bases). CDR3 length: 16 residues. Looked up from germline, CDR1 is SGHAT and CDR2 is FQNNGV. V lost 5 bases and J lost 0, with 16 bases in between. CDR3 protein: CASSRTGGPANYGYTF. The CDR3 DNA sequence: TGTGCCAGCAGCCGGACGGGGGGACCCGCTAACTATGGCTACACCTTC.

Remarks on this clone: The junction and the germline gene differ at one end; a read error may be behind it. J is TRBJ1-1 and V is TRBV28; D not resolved. The CDR3 sequence is 8 residues long. In germline, CDR1 is MDHEN, CDR2 SYDVKM. The DNA of the CDR3 is TGTGCCAGCGGGCGGGGTCTCTTT. The encoded protein is CASGRGLF.

The J gene is TRBJ2-1, the V gene TRBV4-1, with 8 bases identical to TRBD2. Per the germline V gene, CDR1 is MGHRA and CDR2 is YSYEKL. V trimming: 1 base; J trimming: 0 bases; junction bases outside the gene matches: 8. The CDR3 runs to 18 residues. CDR3 residues: CASSQGASGSGSYNEQFF. CDR3 bases: TGCGCCAGCAGCCAAGGGGCTAGCGGGTCCGGCTCCTACAATGAGCAGTTCTTC.

V gene TRBV11-2 combines with J gene TRBJ2-2, with a tentative D call TRBD1 (6 bases). This CDR3 has 16 amino acids. Per germline, CDR1 SGHAT and CDR2 FQNNGV. V was shortened by 5 bases and J by 1 base, with 14 bases between the two germline ends. The CDR3 loop reads CASSHSGTLNTGELFF. CDR3 DNA: TGTGCCAGCAGCCACTCTGGGACACTGAACACCGGGGAGCTGTTTTTT.

V usage is TRBV7-9 and J usage is TRBJ2-3; 8 bases align to TRBD2. The CDR3 runs to 18 residues. The V gene's germline CDR1 is SEHNR and CDR2 FQNEAQ (reference sequence). The V gene end was trimmed by 5 bases and the J gene end by 1 base; junction bases not matched to a gene: 14. The CDR3 loop reads CASSGKIGGSGGTDTQYF. As DNA, the CDR3 is TGTGCCAGCAGCGGAAAAATAGGTGGTAGCGGGGGCACAGATACGCAGTATTTT.

The gene calls are TRBV21-1 and TRBJ2-5; the D call of TRBD1 is as the table states it, not checked on the DNA. TRBV21-1 is reported as a pseudogene. CDR3 size: 13 residues. The CDR3 bases are TGTGCCAGGGCCAACAGTACCCAAGAGACCCAGTACTTC. Translated: CARANSTQETQYF.

The gene calls are TRBV11-2 and TRBJ2-3, with 14 bases fitting TRBD2. The germline gives CDR1 SGHAT, CDR2 FQNNGV. The CDR3 totals 15 residues. With V trimmed by 3 bases and J by 10 bases, 6 bases remained unmatched. The CDR3 DNA reads as TGTGCCAGCAGCTTCGGGGGACTAGCGGGGGAGGCGCAGTATTTT. It translates to CASSFGGLAGEAQYF.

The chain is built from TRBV6-5 and TRBJ1-2; D ambiguous. The CDR3 consists of 16 residues. The germline V gene encodes CDR1 MNHEY and CDR2 SVGAGI. The germline V and J ends were trimmed by 0 bases and 3 bases, with 14 bases remaining between them. The CDR3 bases are TGTGCCAGCAGTTACTCTGTTGCAGGCCCCGACTATGGCTACACCTTC. Protein: CASSYSVAGPDYGYTF.

The J gene is TRBJ1-1, the V gene TRBV12-5; D gene ambiguous. V lost 6 bases, J lost 7 bases, and 6 bases lay in between. This CDR3 has 10 residues. Germline CDR1 is LGHNT and CDR2 is FRNRAP. This CDR3 is CASGSNEAFF. CDR3 in DNA: TGTGCTAGTGGGTCAAATGAAGCTTTCTTT.

The V and J genes are TRBV18 and TRBJ2-1, with 11 bases lining up with TRBD2. The V gene's germline CDR1 is KGHSH and CDR2 LQKENI. There are 15 residues in the CDR3. J was trimmed by 4 bases and V by 6 bases; bases with no gene match: 5. CDR3 in amino acids: CASSPSSGGYNEQFF. In DNA, the CDR3 is TGTGCCAGCTCCCCGTCTAGCGGGGGGTACAATGAGCAGTTCTTC.

V usage is TRBV14 and J usage is TRBJ2-7; D not certain. Germline CDR1 and CDR2: SGHDN and FVKESK. The CDR3 consists of 15 residues. V was trimmed by 0 bases and J by 2 bases, leaving 11 bases between them. Here the CDR3 reads CASSQEMRHPYEQYF. The CDR3 nucleotides are TGTGCCAGCAGCCAAGAGATGAGACACCCCTACGAGCAGTACTTC.

The chain recombines TRBV15 with TRBJ1-1; D is perhaps TRBD1 (6 bases). The germline V gene encodes CDR1 LNHNV and CDR2 YYDKDF (reference sequence). The CDR3 extends over 14 amino acids. V lost 0 bases to trimming and J lost 6 bases, with 11 bases between them. This chain's CDR3 is CATSREGGSAEAFF. CDR3 coding DNA: TGTGCCACCAGCAGAGAAGGGGGATCGGCTGAAGCTTTCTTT.